This T cell receptor beta chain was recorded in a study of Graves' ophthalmopathy and Graves' hyperthyroidism. This clonotype was found many times. RNA transcripts yielded amplified TCR beta CDR3 regions. An opening RT-PCR round employed HTBI primers and preceded a second-round multiplex PCR. TCRdb used MiXCR to reprocess the multiplex PCR reads, holding one entry per CDR3 protein. Here the sample spans over 500,000 distinct CDR3 sequences, 22% being singletons. Sequencing was done on a sample of peripheral blood. The clonotype comes from a young woman with stable Graves' hyperthyroidism. Some clones in this sample may be carry-over from other donors' samples.

This CDR3 is CASSFRGADTEAFF. The CDR3 DNA follows: TGTGCCAGCAGTTTTCGGGGGGCGGACACTGAAGCTTTCTTT. The chain has TRBV12-3 or TRBV12-4 and TRBJ1-1, with D maybe TRBD1 (6 bases). Trimming pared 3 bases from V and 3 bases from J, leaving 11 bases between. The CDR3 length is 14 residues.